This entry is about one TCR beta chain. What it binds is not known. 13 Jbeta primers and 60 Vbeta primers were used for the PCR. Sequencing used immunoSEQ multiplex PCR; TCRdb keeps in-frame clones, though not all of them. The profile shows approximately 52,000 clones, about 67% of them singletons. The trim removed 0 bases at V and 3 bases at J, leaving 3 bases unmatched. The CDR3 length is 15 residues. CDR1 is SGHRS, CDR2 YFSETQ, per germline. These data belong to a study of cytomegalovirus exposure and HLA in healthy donors. Across the whole study: There were around 390 genotyped donors. Of these, 81% fell in the genetic ancestry cluster associated with self-reported Caucasian donors. Study-level points and caveats: Accurate predictions that matched the HLA-A and HLA-B alleles of most subjects were reportedly made from TCR beta sequences.

The chain employs TRBV5-1 and TRBJ2-1; TRBD1 agrees at 7 bases. The sample consisted of PBMCs. The origin of this receptor is a man in his forties in good health and CMV-seropositive. The CDR3 protein is CASSLDRGFYNEQFF. DNA of the CDR3: TGCGCCAGCAGCTTGGACAGGGGTTTCTACAATGAGCAGTTCTTC.